One and the same sample provided the 12 T cell receptor beta chains below, sequenced in a study of vaccination effects on CD4 cells after COVID-19. These receptors lack a known antigen. At the end of 9 to 11 days of culture, CD4+ T cells were isolated. Here immunoSEQ multiplex PCR was the method, and the copy in TCRdb shows in-frame clones only, minus some. This sample has about 64,000 clones; under 85% occur once, and the top ten carry roughly 25%. The starting material was CD4+ T cells from PBMCs cultured without peptide, obtained before COVID-19 vaccination. These receptors all come from a human donor who had a prior SARS-CoV-2 infection.

The chain carries TRBV5-4 and TRBJ2-1; D might be TRBD1 or TRBD2, each matching 6 bases. Trimming pared 3 bases from V and 4 bases from J, leaving 11 bases between. Germline assignment: CDR1 SGHNT and CDR2 YYREEE (reference sequence). The CDR3 contains 14 residues. The CDR3 DNA reads TGTGCCAGCAGCTCCATAGGGGGGTACAATGAGCAGTTCTTC. It is translated as CASSSIGGYNEQFF.

This chain joins TRBV19 and TRBJ1-2; 7 bases match TRBD1. Trimming at V came to 1 base and at J to 2 bases, leaving 1 base not matched to a gene. Germline V gives CDR1 LNHDA, CDR2 SQIVND (reference sequence). The CDR3 runs to 14 residues. The CDR3 sequence: CASSIAGGNYGYTF. The CDR3 bases are TGTGCCAGTAGTATAGCAGGGGGAAACTATGGCTACACCTTC.

The DNA for the CDR3 is TGTGCCAGCAGAGCCGGGACAGGGTCGGGTGAGCAGTTCTTC. Protein product: CASRAGTGSGEQFF. The V call is TRBV2, the J call TRBJ2-1; 9 bases are shared with TRBD1. J gave up 9 bases and V 6 bases, and 9 bases lay outside the gene matches. CDR1 is SNHLY, CDR2 FYNNEI, per germline. The CDR3 spans 14 residues.

The V call is TRBV5-8, the J call TRBJ1-3; no reliable D call. This CDR3 region has 15 residues. Deletions cut 4 bases from V and 2 bases from J, with 13 bases between. Germline V gene data show CDR1 as SGHTS and CDR2 as YDEGEE. The chain's CDR3 is CASSRSGRPGNTIYF. CDR3 bases: TGTGCCAGCAGCCGTTCGGGTCGCCCTGGAAACACCATATATTTT. The full variable domain, in which reference TRBV5-8 and TRBJ1-3 provide the parts outside the CDR3, is EAGVTQSPTHLIKTRGQQATLRCSPISGHTSVYWYQQALGLGLQFLLWYDEGEERNRGNFPPRFSGRQFPNYSSELNVNALELEDSALYLCASSRSGRPGNTIYFGEGSWLTVV.

The chain joins TRBV5-1 to TRBJ2-6; 7 bases are a match to TRBD1. V was pared by 4 bases and J by 1 base, with 2 bases of the junction left unmatched. CDR1 and CDR2 (germline): SGHRS, YFSETQ. This CDR3 contains 15 residues. Written as DNA, the CDR3 is TGCGCCAGCAGCAACAGGGGTTCTGGGGCCAACGTCCTGACTTTC. Translating gives CASSNRGSGANVLTF.

J is TRBJ1-5 and V is TRBV5-7, with 9 bases fitting TRBD1. TRBV5-7 is an open reading frame whose function is uncertain. The V segment lost 4 bases and the J segment 10 bases; nucleotides outside the gene matches: 15. The CDR3 contains 16 residues. CDR3 DNA: TGTGCCAGCAGCGCACAACAGGGGGCGCCAAGTCGACCCCAGCATTTT. Translation: CASSAQQGAPSRPQHF.

The chain couples TRBV2 to TRBJ2-1; D might be TRBD1 or TRBD2, each matching 5 bases. V lost 5 bases, J lost 2 bases, and 13 bases lay in between. This CDR3 has 15 residues. Germline CDR1 and CDR2: SNHLY and FYNNEI. This CDR3 is CASSRDPAAYNEQFF. The CDR3 DNA reads TGTGCCAGCAGTCGGGACCCGGCGGCCTACAATGAGCAGTTCTTC.

This clone was found once. This chain uses TRBV6-2 or TRBV6-3 with TRBJ2-7; D is perhaps TRBD2 (6 bases). Germline V gene sequence: CDR1 MNHEY, CDR2 SVGEGT. V lost 6 bases to trimming and J lost 0 bases, with 15 bases between them. The length of the CDR3 is 15 residues. The CDR3 DNA is TGTGCCAGCAGCCGAAACCGGGACTTCTCCTACGAGCAGTACTTC. Translation gives CASSRNRDFSYEQYF.

This chain links TRBV6-5 with TRBJ1-2, with TRBD1 matching over 7 bases. The V segment lost 2 bases and the J segment 4 bases; nucleotides outside the gene matches: 7. The CDR3 runs to 15 residues. CDR1 is MNHEY and CDR2 is SVGAGI in the germline V gene. CDR3 sequence (DNA): TGTGCCAGCAGTTACGGGGACAGTCCGATCTATGGCTACACCTTC. Translated: CASSYGDSPIYGYTF.

The chain couples TRBV24-1 to TRBJ2-1, with TRBD1 as a possible D gene (6 bases). Germline-derived CDR1 and CDR2 are KGHDR and SFDVKD. Trimming took off 2 bases at V and 4 bases at J, with 8 bases between the two ends. The CDR3 is 14 residues long. The CDR3 loop is CATSDSDRYNEQFF. CDR3 bases: TGTGCCACCAGTGATTCCGACAGGTACAATGAGCAGTTCTTC.

This chain uses TRBV21-1 with TRBJ2-1; the table names TRBD2, a call not compared with the DNA. TRBV21-1 is labeled a pseudogene. CDR3 length equals 19 residues. CDR3 in amino acids: CASSKNQTGWGDLYNEQFF. CDR3 nucleotides: TGTGCCAGCAGCAAAAATCAAACGGGGTGGGGGGACTTATACAATGAGCAGTTCTTC.

Of note for this clone: Other DNA sequences in this sample translate to the same CDR3. The chain joins TRBV7-3 to TRBJ2-5; 7 nucleotides agree with TRBD1. CDR1 SGHTA and CDR2 FQGTGA come from the germline V gene. V shed 5 bases, J shed 2 bases, and the junction held 5 bases outside the gene matches. This CDR3 has 14 residues. The CDR3, as DNA: TGTGCCAGCAGCCCGACAGGGTTACAAGAGACCCAGTACTTC. This translates into CASSPTGLQETQYF.